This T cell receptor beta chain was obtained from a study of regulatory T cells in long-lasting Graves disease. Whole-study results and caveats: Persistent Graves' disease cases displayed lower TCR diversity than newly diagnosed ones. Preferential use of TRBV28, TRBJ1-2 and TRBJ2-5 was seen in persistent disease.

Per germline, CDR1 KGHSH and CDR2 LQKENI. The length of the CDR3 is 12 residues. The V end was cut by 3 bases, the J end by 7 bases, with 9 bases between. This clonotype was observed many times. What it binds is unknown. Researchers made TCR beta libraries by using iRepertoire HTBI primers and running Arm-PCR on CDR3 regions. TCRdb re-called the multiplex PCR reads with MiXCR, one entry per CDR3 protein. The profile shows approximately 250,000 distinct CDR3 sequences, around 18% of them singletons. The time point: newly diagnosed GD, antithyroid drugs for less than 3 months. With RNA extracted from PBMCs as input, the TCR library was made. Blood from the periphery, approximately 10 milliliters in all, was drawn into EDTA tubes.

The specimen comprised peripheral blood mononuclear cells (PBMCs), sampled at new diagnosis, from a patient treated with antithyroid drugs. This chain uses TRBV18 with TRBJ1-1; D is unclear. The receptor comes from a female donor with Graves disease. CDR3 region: CASSPAQREAFF. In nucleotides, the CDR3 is TGTGCCAGCTCACCGGCACAGCGTGAAGCTTTCTTT. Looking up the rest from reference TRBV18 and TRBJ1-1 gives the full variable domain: NAGVMQNPRHLVRRRGQEARLRCSPMKGHSHVYWYRQLPEEGLKFMVYLQKENIIDESGMPKERFSAEFPKEGPSILRIQQVVRGDSAAYFCASSPAQREAFFGQGTRLTVV.